The present TCR beta chain was sequenced within a study of stem cell transplantation in POMP-related autoinflammatory disease. Turning to this clone: What it binds is not known.

CDR1 SEHNR and CDR2 FQNEAQ come from the germline V gene (reference sequence). CDR3 length: 14 residues. V was cut by 4 bases and J by 8 bases, with 16 bases left in between. This table comes from immunoSEQ multiplex PCR, and its TCRdb copy is limited to in-frame clones, with some not included. In the table there are about 32,000 clones, just over 85% of which are singletons. Study-level results: In PRAID patients, the number of distinct TRB V-J gene pairings was restricted.

The TCR comes from a human donor with POMP-related autoinflammation and immune dysregulation (PRAID). The V call is TRBV7-9, the J call TRBJ2-3, with D tentatively TRBD1 (7 bases). Sample: CD4+ T cells from PBMCs, taken before stem cell transplantation. In DNA form, the CDR3 reads TGTGCCAGCAGCTCCAGGGGGGCCCGGGGTACGCAGTATTTT. This translates into CASSSRGARGTQYF.